The sequence of this T cell receptor (beta chain) was determined in a study of blood T cell repertoires in COVID-19. In germline, CDR1 is SGHAT, CDR2 FQNNGV. This CDR3 region has 14 residues. V was trimmed by 3 bases and J by 7 bases, leaving 15 bases between them. Sequenced by immunoSEQ multiplex PCR; TCRdb stores in-frame clones only, minus some. The repertoire includes around 250,000 clones, approximately 85% of them detected once, and approximately 1.9% sits in the top ten. The clonotype was recovered from a woman between 50 and 59 years old who had recovered from COVID-19. The sample taken for sequencing was PBMCs or T cells enriched from blood (not recorded which). The J gene is TRBJ1-1, the V gene TRBV11-2; D ambiguous. CDR3 DNA: TGTGCCAGCAGCTTCATACCTGGGCCCAGTGAAGCTTTCTTT. Translated: CASSFIPGPSEAFF.